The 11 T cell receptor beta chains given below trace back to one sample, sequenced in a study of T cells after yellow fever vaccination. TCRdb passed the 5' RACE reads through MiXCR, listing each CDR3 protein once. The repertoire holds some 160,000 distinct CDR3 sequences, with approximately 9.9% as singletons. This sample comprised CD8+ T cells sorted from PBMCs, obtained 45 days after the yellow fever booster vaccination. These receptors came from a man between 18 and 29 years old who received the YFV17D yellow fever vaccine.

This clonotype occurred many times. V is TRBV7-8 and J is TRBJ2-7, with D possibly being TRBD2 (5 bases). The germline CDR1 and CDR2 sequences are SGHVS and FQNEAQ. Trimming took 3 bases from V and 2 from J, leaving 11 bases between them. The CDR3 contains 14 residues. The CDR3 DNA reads TGTGCCAGCAGCTTGGCCCGGAGGACCTACGAGCAGTACTTC. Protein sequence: CASSLARRTYEQYF.

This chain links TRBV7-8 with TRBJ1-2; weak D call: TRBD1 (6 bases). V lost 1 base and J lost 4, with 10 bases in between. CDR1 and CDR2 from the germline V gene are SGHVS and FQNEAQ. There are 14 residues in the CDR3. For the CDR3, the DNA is TGTGCCAGCAGCTTAGACAGGGTCCGCTATGGCTACACCTTC. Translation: CASSLDRVRYGYTF.

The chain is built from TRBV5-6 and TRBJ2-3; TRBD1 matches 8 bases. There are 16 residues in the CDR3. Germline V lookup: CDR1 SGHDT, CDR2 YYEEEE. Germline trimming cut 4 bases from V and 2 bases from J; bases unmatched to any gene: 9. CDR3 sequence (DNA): TGTGCCAGCAGCGGAGTAGGGACAGGCTTCACAGATACGCAGTATTTT. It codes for CASSGVGTGFTDTQYF.

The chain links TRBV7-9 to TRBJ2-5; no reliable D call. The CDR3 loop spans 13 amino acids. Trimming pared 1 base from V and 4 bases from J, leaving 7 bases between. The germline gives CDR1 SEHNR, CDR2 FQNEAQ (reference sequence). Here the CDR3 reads CASSLVGLETQYF. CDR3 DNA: TGTGCCAGCAGCTTAGTTGGGCTAGAGACCCAGTACTTC.

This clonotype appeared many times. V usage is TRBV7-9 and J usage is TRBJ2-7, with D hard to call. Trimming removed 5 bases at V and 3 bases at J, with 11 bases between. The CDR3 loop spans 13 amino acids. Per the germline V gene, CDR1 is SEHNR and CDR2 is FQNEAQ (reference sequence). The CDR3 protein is CASSPRSGYEQYV. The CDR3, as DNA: TGTGCCAGCAGCCCCAGGAGTGGCTACGAGCAGTACGTC.

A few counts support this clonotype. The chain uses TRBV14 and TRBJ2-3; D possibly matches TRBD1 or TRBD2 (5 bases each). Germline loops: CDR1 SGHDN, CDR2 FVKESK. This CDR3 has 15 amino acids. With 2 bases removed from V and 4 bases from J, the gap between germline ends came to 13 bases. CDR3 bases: TGTGCCAGCAGCCAATTGGGGGTAGTCCCAGATACGCAGTATTTT. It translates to CASSQLGVVPDTQYF.

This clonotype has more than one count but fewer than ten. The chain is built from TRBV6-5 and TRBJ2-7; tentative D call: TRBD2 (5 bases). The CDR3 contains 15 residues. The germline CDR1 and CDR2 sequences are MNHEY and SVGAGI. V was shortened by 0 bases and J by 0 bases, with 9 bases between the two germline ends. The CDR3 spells CASSYSGVVSYEQYF. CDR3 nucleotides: TGTGCCAGCAGTTACTCCGGGGTGGTCTCCTACGAGCAGTACTTC.

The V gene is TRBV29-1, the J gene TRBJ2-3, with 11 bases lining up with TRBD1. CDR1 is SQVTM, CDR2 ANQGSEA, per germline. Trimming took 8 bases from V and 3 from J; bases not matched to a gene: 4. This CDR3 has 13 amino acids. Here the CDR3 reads CSSRDRGTDTQYF. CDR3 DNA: TGCAGCTCCCGGGACAGGGGGACAGATACGCAGTATTTT.

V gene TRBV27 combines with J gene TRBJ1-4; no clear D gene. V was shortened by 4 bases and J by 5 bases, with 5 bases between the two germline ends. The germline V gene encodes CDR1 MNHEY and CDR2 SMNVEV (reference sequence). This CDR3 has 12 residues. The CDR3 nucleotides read TGTGCCAGCAGTTCGGGGAATGAAAAACTGTTTTTT. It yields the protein CASSSGNEKLFF.

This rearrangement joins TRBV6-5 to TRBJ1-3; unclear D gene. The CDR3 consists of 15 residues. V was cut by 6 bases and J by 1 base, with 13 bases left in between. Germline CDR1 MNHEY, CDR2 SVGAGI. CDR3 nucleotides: TGTGCCAGCAGCCCTGGGCACCCATCTGGAAACACCATATATTTT. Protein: CASSPGHPSGNTIYF.

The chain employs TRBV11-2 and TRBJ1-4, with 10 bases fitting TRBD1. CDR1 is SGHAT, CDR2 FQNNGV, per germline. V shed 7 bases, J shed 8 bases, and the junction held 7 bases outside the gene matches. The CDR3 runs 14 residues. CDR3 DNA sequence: TGTGCCAGCAACCCGGGACAGGGGATCGAAAAACTGTTTTTT. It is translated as CASNPGQGIEKLFF.